This T cell receptor beta chain derives from a study of blood T cell repertoires in COVID-19. The repertoire was sequenced with immunoSEQ multiplex PCR; TCRdb's copy has only in-frame clones and lacks some. The sample lists 40,000 to 55,000 clones, around 89% seen once, with about 14% in the top ten. The sequence was collected from a man between 65 and 79 years old with active COVID-19. The sequenced sample was peripheral blood.

The CDR3 coding sequence is TGCGCCAGCAGCTTGTATACTAGCGGGGATGAGACCCAGTACTTC. Its protein is CASSLYTSGDETQYF. The V gene is TRBV5-1, the J gene TRBJ2-5, with TRBD2 matching 10 bases. CDR1 is SGHRS and CDR2 is YFSETQ in the germline V gene. V lost 1 base, J lost 5 bases, and 5 bases stayed unmatched. CDR3 length: 15 residues.